This T cell receptor beta chain was profiled in a study of shared clonotypes between healthy human individuals. Study in general: CD8 memory received one plate per donor, CD8 naive two, CD4 memory three and CD4 naive three.

CD8 cells regarded as naive lacked CD45RO, were positively chosen for CCR7, and omitted terminally differentiated effector memory CD45RA+ cells. This CDR3 spans 14 amino acids. The V gene's germline CDR1 is SQVTM and CDR2 ANQGSEA. V lost 6 bases to trimming and J lost 4 bases; unmatched junction nucleotides: 9. Several immunoSEQ 96-well plates shared each subset's DNA, each plate a replicate. Data came from immunoSEQ multiplex PCR; TCRdb stores just in-frame clones and leaves some out. The sample lists about 580,000 clones, 95% to 98% occurring once. A note on this clone: Its antigen remains unidentified.

Points from the study as a whole: Clonotypes shared by all four donors outscored non-shared clonotypes in generation probability. Across a handful of donors, naive CD4 shared roughly 5.2%, naive CD8 more than 3%, memory CD4 2.3%, memory CD8 0.4% to 0.5%.

Sequences were obtained from naive CD8+ T cells sorted from blood. This receptor was obtained from a man aged 25-40 years in good health. The chain combines TRBV29-1 with TRBJ2-1, with 7 bases that match TRBD2. The CDR3 DNA sequence: TGCAGCGTCTCTTCGAAGCGGGGTTACAATGAGCAGTTCTTC. Its protein product is CSVSSKRGYNEQFF.